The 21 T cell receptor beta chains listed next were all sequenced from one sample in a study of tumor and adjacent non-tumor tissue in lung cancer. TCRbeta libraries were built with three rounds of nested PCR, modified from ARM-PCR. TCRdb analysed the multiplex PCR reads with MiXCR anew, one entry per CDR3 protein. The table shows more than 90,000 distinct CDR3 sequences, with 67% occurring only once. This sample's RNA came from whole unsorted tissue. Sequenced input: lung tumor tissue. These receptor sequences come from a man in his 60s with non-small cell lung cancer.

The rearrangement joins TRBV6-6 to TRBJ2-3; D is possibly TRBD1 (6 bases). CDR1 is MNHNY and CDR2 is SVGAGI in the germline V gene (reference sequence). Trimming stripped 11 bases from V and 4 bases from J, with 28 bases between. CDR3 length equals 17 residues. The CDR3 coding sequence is TGTGCCGACAGGCCATACCGGGACACGGTGAGCGCAGATACGCAGTATTTT. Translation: CADRPYRDTVSADTQYF.

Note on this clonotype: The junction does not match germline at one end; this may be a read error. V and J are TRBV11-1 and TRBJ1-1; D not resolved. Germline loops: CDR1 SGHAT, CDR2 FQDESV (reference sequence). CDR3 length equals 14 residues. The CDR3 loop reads CASSLWAGETEAFF. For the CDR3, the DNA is TGTGCCAGCAGTTTATGGGCGGGCGAGACTGAAGCCTTCTTT.

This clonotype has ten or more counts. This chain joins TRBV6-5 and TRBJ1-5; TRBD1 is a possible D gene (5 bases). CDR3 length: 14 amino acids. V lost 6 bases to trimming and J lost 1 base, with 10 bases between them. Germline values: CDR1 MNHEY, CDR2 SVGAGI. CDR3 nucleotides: TGTGCCAGCAGCCCGGGGGGGAGCAATCAGCCCCAGCATTTT. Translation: CASSPGGSNQPQHF.

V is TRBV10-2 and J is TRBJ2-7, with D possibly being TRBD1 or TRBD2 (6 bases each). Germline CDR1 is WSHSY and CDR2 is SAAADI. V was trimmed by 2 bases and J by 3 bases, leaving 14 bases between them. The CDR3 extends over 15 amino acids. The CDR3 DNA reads TGCGCCAGCAGTGAGGGCCGGGGGCGAAGCTACGAGCAGTACTTC. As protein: CASSEGRGRSYEQYF.

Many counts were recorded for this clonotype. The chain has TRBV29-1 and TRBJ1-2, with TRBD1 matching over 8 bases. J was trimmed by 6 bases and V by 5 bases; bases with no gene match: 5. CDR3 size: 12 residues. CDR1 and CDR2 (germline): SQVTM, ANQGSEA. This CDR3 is CSVKQGGNGYTF. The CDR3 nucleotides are TGCAGCGTTAAACAGGGGGGTAATGGCTACACCTTC.

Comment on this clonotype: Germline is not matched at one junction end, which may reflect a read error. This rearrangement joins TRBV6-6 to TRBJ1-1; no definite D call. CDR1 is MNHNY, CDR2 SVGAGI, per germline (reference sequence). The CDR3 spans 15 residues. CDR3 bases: TGTGCCAACAGTCCCCCCATAGGAAATAAAGCTGAAGCTTTCTTT. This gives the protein CANSPPIGNKAEAFF.

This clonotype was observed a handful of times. CDR3 amino acids: CASSKSGQNTEAFF. In DNA form, the CDR3 reads TGTGCCAGCAGCAAATCCGGACAGAACACTGAAGCTTTCTTT. The rearrangement links TRBV7-9 to TRBJ1-1, with a weak D call TRBD1 (5 bases). V lost 5 bases to trimming and J lost 1 base, with 11 bases between them. The CDR3 has 14 amino acids. Germline V lookup: CDR1 SEHNR, CDR2 FQNEAQ (reference sequence).

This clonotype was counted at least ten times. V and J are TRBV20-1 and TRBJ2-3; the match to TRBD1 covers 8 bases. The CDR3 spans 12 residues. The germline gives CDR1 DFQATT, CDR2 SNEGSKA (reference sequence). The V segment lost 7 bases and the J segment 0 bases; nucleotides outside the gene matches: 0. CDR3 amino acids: CSGQGSTDTQYF. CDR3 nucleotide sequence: TGCAGTGGACAGGGGAGCACAGATACGCAGTATTTT.

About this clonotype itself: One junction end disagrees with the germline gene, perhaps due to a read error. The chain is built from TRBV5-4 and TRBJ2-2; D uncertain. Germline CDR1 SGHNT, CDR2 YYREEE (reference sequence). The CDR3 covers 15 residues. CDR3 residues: CANSLAGRSTWELFF. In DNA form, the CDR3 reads TGTGCCAACAGCTTAGCTGGGCGGAGCACCTGGGAGCTGTTTTTT.

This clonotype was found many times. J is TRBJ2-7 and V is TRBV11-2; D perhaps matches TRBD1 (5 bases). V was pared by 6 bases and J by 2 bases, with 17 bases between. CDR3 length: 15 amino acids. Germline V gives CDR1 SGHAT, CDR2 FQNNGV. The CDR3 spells CASRWSPTVTYEQYF. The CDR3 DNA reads TGTGCCAGCAGATGGTCCCCGACAGTTACCTACGAGCAGTACTTC.

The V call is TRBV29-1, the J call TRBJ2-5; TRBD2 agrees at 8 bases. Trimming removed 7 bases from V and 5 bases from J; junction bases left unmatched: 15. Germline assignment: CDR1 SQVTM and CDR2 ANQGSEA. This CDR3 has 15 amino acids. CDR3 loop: CSARKTGGPAETQYF. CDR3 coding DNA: TGCAGCGCTCGTAAAACGGGAGGGCCGGCTGAGACCCAGTACTTC.

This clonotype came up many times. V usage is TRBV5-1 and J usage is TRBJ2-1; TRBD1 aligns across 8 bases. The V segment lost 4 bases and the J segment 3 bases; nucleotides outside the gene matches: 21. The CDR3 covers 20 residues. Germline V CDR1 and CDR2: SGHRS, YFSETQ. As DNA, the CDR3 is TGCGCCAGCAGCCAGACACCGACCTCGGACAGGGCGGTCGACTACAATGAGCAGTTCTTC. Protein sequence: CASSQTPTSDRAVDYNEQFF.

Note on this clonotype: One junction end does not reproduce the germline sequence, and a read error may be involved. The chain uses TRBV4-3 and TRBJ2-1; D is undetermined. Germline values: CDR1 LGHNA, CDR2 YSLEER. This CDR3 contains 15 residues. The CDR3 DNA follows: TGCGCCAGCACCCAATTGATAAGTGTTTACAATGAGCAGTTCTTC. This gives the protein CASTQLISVYNEQFF.

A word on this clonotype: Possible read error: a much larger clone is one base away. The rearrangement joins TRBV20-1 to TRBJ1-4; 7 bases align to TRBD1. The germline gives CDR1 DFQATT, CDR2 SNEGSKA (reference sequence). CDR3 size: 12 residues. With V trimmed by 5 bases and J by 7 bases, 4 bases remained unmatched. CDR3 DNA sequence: TGCAGTGCTGGAGGGACAGCTGAAAAACTGTTTTTT. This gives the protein CSAGGTAEKLFF.

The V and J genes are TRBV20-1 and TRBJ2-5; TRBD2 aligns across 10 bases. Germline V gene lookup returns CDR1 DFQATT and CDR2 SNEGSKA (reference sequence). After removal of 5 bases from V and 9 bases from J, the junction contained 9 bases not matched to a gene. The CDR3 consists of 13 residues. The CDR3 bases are TGCAGTGCTTATAGGCTAGCGGGAGTCCCCCAGTACTTC. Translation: CSAYRLAGVPQYF.

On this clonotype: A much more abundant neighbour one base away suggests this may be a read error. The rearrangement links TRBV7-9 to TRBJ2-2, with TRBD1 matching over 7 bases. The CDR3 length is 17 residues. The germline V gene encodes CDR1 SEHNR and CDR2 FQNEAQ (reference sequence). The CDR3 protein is CASSPPAGGDRTGELSF. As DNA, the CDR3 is TGTGCCAGCAGCCCACCCGCAGGGGGAGATCGGACCGGGGAGCTGTCTTTT.

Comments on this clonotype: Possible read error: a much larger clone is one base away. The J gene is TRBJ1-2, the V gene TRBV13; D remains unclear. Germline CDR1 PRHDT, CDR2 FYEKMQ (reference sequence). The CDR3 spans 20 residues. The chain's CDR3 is CASSSGPFRAAVAPHYSYTF. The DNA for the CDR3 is TGTGCCAGCAGCTCCGGGCCTTTTAGGGCAGCCGTTGCCCCCCACTATAGCTACACCTTC.

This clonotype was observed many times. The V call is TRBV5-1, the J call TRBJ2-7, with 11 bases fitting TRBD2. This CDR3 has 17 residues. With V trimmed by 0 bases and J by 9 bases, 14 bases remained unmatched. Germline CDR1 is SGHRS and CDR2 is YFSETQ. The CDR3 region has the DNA TGCGCCAGCAGCTTGGAAGCTAGCGGGGGGCCTGCCTTAGTGCAGTACTTC. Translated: CASSLEASGGPALVQYF.

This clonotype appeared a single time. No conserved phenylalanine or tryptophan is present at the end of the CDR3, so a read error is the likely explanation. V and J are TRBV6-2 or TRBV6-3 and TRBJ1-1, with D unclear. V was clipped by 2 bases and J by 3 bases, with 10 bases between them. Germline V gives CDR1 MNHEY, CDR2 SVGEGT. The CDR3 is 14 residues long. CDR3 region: CASSYPERYTEAFL. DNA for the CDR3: TGTGCCAGCAGTTACCCAGAGAGATACACTGAAGCTTTCCTT.

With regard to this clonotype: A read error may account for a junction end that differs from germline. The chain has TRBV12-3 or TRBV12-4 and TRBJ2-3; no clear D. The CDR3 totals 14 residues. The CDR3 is CASSLAVPTDTRYF. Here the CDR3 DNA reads TGTGCCAGCAGTTTAGCGGTCCCCACAGATACGCGGTATTTT.

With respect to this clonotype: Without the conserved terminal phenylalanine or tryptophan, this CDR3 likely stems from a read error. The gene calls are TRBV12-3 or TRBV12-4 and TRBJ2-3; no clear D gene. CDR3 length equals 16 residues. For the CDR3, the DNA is TGTGCCAACAGTTTACTCAAAAGGGCCTCCACAGATACGCAGTATTCT. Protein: CANSLLKRASTDTQYS.